This T cell receptor beta chain was recovered during a study of T cell repertoires in cytomegalovirus infection. At the level of the study: CMV infection and matching HLA type were both indicated by public TCR beta signatures. Overall study findings and caveats: Summed public TCR beta family frequency identified CMV carriers bearing the relevant HLA.

TCRdb re-called the reads through MiXCR, storing one row per CDR3 protein. Counted here are about 230,000 distinct CDR3 sequences, 22% occurring once; the ten biggest clones make up 15% to 20%. The CDR3 runs 19 residues. The V segment lost 7 bases and the J segment 3 bases; nucleotides outside the gene matches: 12. This clonotype was counted a few times. Its antigen is undetermined. This TCR came from a human donor in good health (CMV status not recorded). Some clones in this sample may be carry-over from other donors' samples. This chain joins TRBV12-3 or TRBV12-4 and TRBJ2-1; 16 nucleotides align to TRBD2. The sequencing input was CD8+ T cells from PBMCs. CDR3 sequence (DNA): TGTGCCAGCATTCCCAAGACCGGGACTAGCGGGGGGGTCTACAATGAGCAGTTCTTC. Its translation is CASIPKTGTSGGVYNEQFF.